A single sample gave rise to the 10 T cell receptor beta chains below, sequenced in a study of cytomegalovirus exposure and HLA in healthy donors. The primer mix had 60 Vbeta and 13 Jbeta primers. Clones were sequenced by immunoSEQ multiplex PCR, and TCRdb holds only the in-frame ones, with some missing. The sample records some 150,000 clones, about 80% being singletons. Sequenced sample: PBMCs. All receptors derive from a man aged 25 to 45 in good health and CMV-seropositive.

CDR3 residues: CAWSAGTNEQYF. DNA of the CDR3: TGTGCCTGGAGTGCCGGGACAAACGAGCAGTACTTC. The V and J genes are TRBV30 and TRBJ2-7; possible D gene TRBD1, 6 bases. Trimming cost V 1 base and J 5 bases, with 9 bases left between them. This CDR3 is 12 amino acids long. Germline V gene data show CDR1 as GTSNPN and CDR2 as SVGIG (reference sequence).

The chain uses TRBV29-1 and TRBJ1-2, with 7 bases identical to TRBD1. Germline V gives CDR1 SQVTM, CDR2 ANQGSEA. The length of the CDR3 is 13 residues. V trimming: 5 bases; J trimming: 6 bases; junction bases outside the gene matches: 9. In nucleotides, the CDR3 is TGCAGCGTTCAAGGGGGCTATATCGATGGCTACACCTTC. Translating it yields CSVQGGYIDGYTF.

This chain joins TRBV11-1 and TRBJ2-1, with D unclear. Germline V lookup: CDR1 SGHAT, CDR2 FQDESV (reference sequence). V was cut by 5 bases and J by 4 bases, with 6 bases left in between. CDR3 length: 12 residues. CDR3 in amino acids: CASSRVYNEQFF. For the CDR3, the DNA is TGTGCCAGCAGCCGGGTATACAATGAGCAGTTCTTC.

In this sample, this clone turned up once. The rearrangement joins TRBV6-5 to TRBJ2-7, with D perhaps matching TRBD1 (6 bases). Per germline, CDR1 MNHEY and CDR2 SVGAGI. Trimming left V 6 bases short and J 0 bases short, with 15 bases between. This CDR3 is built from 15 residues. The CDR3 DNA reads as TGTGCCAGCAGACTGGCAGGGACAATCTCCTACGAGCAGTACTTC. Its protein product is CASRLAGTISYEQYF.

J is TRBJ2-1 and V is TRBV6-5; TRBD2 matches at 9 bases. Trimming took 0 bases from V and 9 from J; bases not matched to a gene: 6. The CDR3 has 15 amino acids. Per the germline V gene, CDR1 is MNHEY and CDR2 is SVGAGI. CDR3 DNA sequence: TGTGCCAGCAGTTACTCAGCGGGAGGCTCGGGTGAGCAGTTCTTC. Encoded protein: CASSYSAGGSGEQFF.

The V call is TRBV9, the J call TRBJ1-3, with D hard to call. V was pared by 3 bases and J by 2 bases, with 12 bases between. Germline assignment: CDR1 SGDLS and CDR2 YYNGEE. The CDR3 covers 15 residues. CDR3 protein: CASSAEEEAGNTIYF. CDR3 bases: TGTGCCAGCAGCGCCGAGGAAGAAGCTGGAAACACCATATATTTT.

The CDR3 sequence is CASKTGVSYNEQFF. The CDR3 DNA follows: TGTGCCAGCAAAACGGGGGTCTCCTACAATGAGCAGTTCTTC. V usage is TRBV6-1 and J usage is TRBJ2-1; possible D gene TRBD2, 6 bases. In germline, CDR1 is MNHNS, CDR2 SASEGT. V was shortened by 7 bases and J by 0 bases, with 10 bases between the two germline ends. The CDR3 runs to 14 residues.

The chain uses TRBV7-2 and TRBJ2-7; 8 bases align to TRBD1. The V gene end was trimmed by 4 bases and the J gene end by 0 bases; junction bases not matched to a gene: 8. Germline V gene lookup returns CDR1 SGHTA and CDR2 FQGNSA. This CDR3 contains 16 residues. DNA of the CDR3: TGTGCCAGCAGCTCAACCCCAACAGGGGGCTCCTACGAGCAGTACTTC. This gives the protein CASSSTPTGGSYEQYF.

This chain joins TRBV28 and TRBJ1-4; D is possibly TRBD1 (6 bases). The CDR3 extends over 15 amino acids. The V gene lost 5 bases and the J gene lost 5 bases, with 15 bases spanning the gap. Germline V lookup: CDR1 MDHEN, CDR2 SYDVKM. CDR3 sequence (DNA): TGTGCCAGCAGTATACCGGGACAACCCAATGAAAAACTGTTTTTT. The encoded protein is CASSIPGQPNEKLFF.

V gene TRBV14 combines with J gene TRBJ1-3; D remains unclear. The ends were cut back, 0 bases at V and 4 bases at J, with 4 bases in the middle. The CDR3 covers 13 residues. The germline CDR1 and CDR2 sequences are SGHDN and FVKESK. CDR3 sequence (DNA): TGTGCCAGCAGCCAAGATCGGGGAAACACCATATATTTT. Residues: CASSQDRGNTIYF.